This T cell receptor beta chain was sequenced for a study of shared clonotypes between healthy human individuals. Profiling relied on immunoSEQ multiplex PCR, and the TCRdb table lists in-frame clones only, not all of them. The data show about 980,000 clones, approximately 80% seen once. CDR1 is LGHNA and CDR2 is YSLEER in the germline V gene. This CDR3 is 16 amino acids long. V gave up 4 bases and J gave up 1 base; unmatched junction bases: 5. Sequenced sample: memory CD4+ T cells sorted from blood. This sample's subset: CD45RA-negative fraction. This chain joins TRBV4-3 and TRBJ1-3; 9 bases map to TRBD1. The sequence came from a man between 18 and 35 years old in good health. CDR3 nucleotides: TGCGCCAGCAGCCCCCTACAGGGGGCGTCTGGAAACACCATATATTTT. Amino acid sequence: CASSPLQGASGNTIYF.